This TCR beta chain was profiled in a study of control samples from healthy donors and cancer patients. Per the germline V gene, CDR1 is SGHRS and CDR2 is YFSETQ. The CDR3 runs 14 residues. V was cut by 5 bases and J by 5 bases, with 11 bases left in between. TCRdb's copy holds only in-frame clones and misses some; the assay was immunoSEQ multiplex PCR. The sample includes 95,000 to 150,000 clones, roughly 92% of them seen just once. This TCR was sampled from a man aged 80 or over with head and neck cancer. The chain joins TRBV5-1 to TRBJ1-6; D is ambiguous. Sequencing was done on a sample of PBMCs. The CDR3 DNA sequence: TGCGCCAGCAGGTTGCCGCCTGATAATTCACCCCTCCACTTT. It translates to CASRLPPDNSPLHF.